These T cell receptor beta chains were read from a single sample in a study of CD8 T cells in ankylosing spondylitis. TCRdb passed the 5' RACE reads through MiXCR, listing each CDR3 protein once. The sample holds nearly 350,000 distinct CDR3 sequences, approximately 14% seen once. The sample comprised blood, either unsorted or a sorted T cell fraction (not recorded which). The receptors were sampled from a male donor with ankylosing spondylitis or in good health (not recorded which). The CDR3 runs from the conserved cysteine through the conserved F or W. The order of the fields is J gene, V gene, clone size, D gene, CDR3 protein, CDR3 DNA. D genes are given only for firm matches. Not all rows give a size; the values are once, few, many and, for expanded clones, a class.

j_gene: TRBJ2-7
v_gene: TRBV5-6
abundance: .
d_gene: TRBD1
CDR3aa: CASSLWQGDEQYF
CDR3nt: TGTGCCAGCAGCTTATGGCAGGGGGACGAGCAGTACTTC

j_gene: TRBJ1-6
v_gene: TRBV12-3/TRBV12-4
abundance: few
d_gene: .
CDR3aa: CASSQTGGHSPLHF
CDR3nt: TGTGCCAGCAGCCAGACAGGCGGACATTCACCCCTCCACTTT

j_gene: TRBJ2-7
v_gene: TRBV3-1
abundance: .
d_gene: .
CDR3aa: CASSHADYEQYF
CDR3nt: TGTGCCAGCAGCCACGCCGACTACGAGCAGTACTTC

j_gene: TRBJ2-2
v_gene: TRBV20-1
abundance: few
d_gene: .
CDR3aa: CSASPRGTGELFF
CDR3nt: TGCAGTGCTAGCCCTCGGGGGACCGGGGAGCTGTTTTTT

j_gene: TRBJ2-3
v_gene: TRBV10-2
abundance: few
d_gene: .
CDR3aa: CASGGFGGGDTQYF
CDR3nt: TGCGCCAGCGGGGGGTTTGGGGGAGGAGATACGCAGTATTTT

j_gene: TRBJ2-2
v_gene: TRBV29-1
abundance: many
d_gene: .
CDR3aa: CSVAGTNTGELFF
CDR3nt: TGCAGCGTTGCCGGGACGAACACCGGGGAGCTGTTTTTT

j_gene: TRBJ2-7
v_gene: TRBV12-3/TRBV12-4
abundance: many
d_gene: .
CDR3aa: CASGLSSYEQYF
CDR3nt: TGTGCCAGTGGACTATCCTCCTACGAGCAGTACTTC

j_gene: TRBJ2-2
v_gene: TRBV4-2
abundance: .
d_gene: TRBD2
CDR3aa: CASSQELAGGPSTGELFF
CDR3nt: TGTGCCAGCAGCCAAGAACTAGCGGGAGGGCCGTCCACCGGGGAGCTGTTTTTT

j_gene: TRBJ2-7
v_gene: TRBV20-1
abundance: .
d_gene: .
CDR3aa: CSAPSGTKPNEQYF
CDR3nt: TGCAGTGCTCCTTCCGGGACGAAGCCCAACGAGCAGTACTTC

j_gene: TRBJ2-5
v_gene: TRBV6-1
abundance: few
d_gene: TRBD1
CDR3aa: CASSTLDREETQYF
CDR3nt: TGTGCCAGCAGTACGCTCGACAGGGAAGAGACCCAGTACTTC

j_gene: TRBJ2-1
v_gene: TRBV5-1
abundance: few
d_gene: TRBD1
CDR3aa: CATKPGQGYDEQFF
CDR3nt: TGCGCCACCAAACCGGGACAGGGATATGATGAGCAGTTCTTC

j_gene: TRBJ1-6
v_gene: TRBV4-1
abundance: few
d_gene: .
CDR3aa: CASSQGAAYSPLHF
CDR3nt: TGCGCCAGCAGCCAAGGGGCAGCTTATTCACCCCTCCACTTT

j_gene: TRBJ2-1
v_gene: TRBV5-1
abundance: few
d_gene: TRBD2
CDR3aa: CASSPGLAANEQFF
CDR3nt: TGCGCCAGCAGTCCGGGACTAGCGGCCAATGAGCAGTTCTTC

j_gene: TRBJ2-1
v_gene: TRBV27
abundance: few
d_gene: TRBD2
CDR3aa: CASSSHAGLAGGHEQFF
CDR3nt: TGTGCCAGCAGTTCCCACGCGGGACTAGCGGGGGGTCATGAGCAGTTCTTC

j_gene: TRBJ1-1
v_gene: TRBV5-1
abundance: many
d_gene: .
CDR3aa: CASSLFSGRVNTEAFF
CDR3nt: TGCGCCAGCAGCTTGTTTTCAGGGAGGGTGAACACTGAAGCTTTCTTT

j_gene: TRBJ2-5
v_gene: TRBV14
abundance: few
d_gene: .
CDR3aa: CASSPIRAGTQYF
CDR3nt: TGTGCCAGCAGCCCAATCCGGGCAGGGACCCAGTACTTC

j_gene: TRBJ2-2
v_gene: TRBV29-1
abundance: few
d_gene: .
CDR3aa: CSSRATNTGELFF
CDR3nt: TGCAGCTCCCGGGCTACGAACACCGGGGAGCTGTTTTTT

j_gene: TRBJ1-1
v_gene: TRBV15
abundance: many
d_gene: .
CDR3aa: CATGATWNTEAFF
CDR3nt: TGTGCCACCGGGGCCACGTGGAACACTGAAGCTTTCTTT

j_gene: TRBJ2-3
v_gene: TRBV2
abundance: .
d_gene: TRBD2
CDR3aa: CASGRTSGDTQYF
CDR3nt: TGTGCCAGCGGCCGGACTAGCGGAGATACGCAGTATTTT

j_gene: TRBJ1-2
v_gene: TRBV7-9
abundance: .
d_gene: .
CDR3aa: CASSLDGVDGYTF
CDR3nt: TGTGCCAGCAGCTTAGACGGGGTGGATGGCTACACCTTC

j_gene: TRBJ2-2
v_gene: TRBV18
abundance: .
d_gene: .
CDR3aa: CASSAIDLNTGELFF
CDR3nt: TGTGCCAGCTCAGCAATTGACTTGAACACCGGGGAGCTGTTTTTT

j_gene: TRBJ2-7
v_gene: TRBV19
abundance: .
d_gene: .
CDR3aa: CASSIVLNSEQYF
CDR3nt: TGTGCCAGTAGTATAGTCTTGAATTCCGAGCAGTACTTC

j_gene: TRBJ2-4
v_gene: TRBV3-1
abundance: .
d_gene: .
CDR3aa: CASSQALVKNIQYF
CDR3nt: TGTGCCAGCAGCCAAGCCCTAGTAAAAAACATTCAGTACTTC

j_gene: TRBJ1-2
v_gene: TRBV6-1
abundance: .
d_gene: .
CDR3aa: CASRGAGRDTF
CDR3nt: TGTGCCAGCAGAGGGGCAGGGCGGGACACCTTC

j_gene: TRBJ2-7
v_gene: TRBV3-1
abundance: .
d_gene: .
CDR3aa: CASSHGVAYEQYF
CDR3nt: TGTGCCAGCAGCCACGGGGTGGCCTACGAGCAGTACTTC